Each of the 3 T cell receptor beta chains below was sequenced from the same sample in a study of cytomegalovirus exposure and HLA in healthy donors. The PCR had 60 Vbeta and 13 Jbeta primers. The assay was immunoSEQ multiplex PCR, and TCRdb's table has in-frame clones only and misses some. The sample records about 150,000 clones, about three quarters being singletons. Sequencing used PBMCs. These receptors originate from a man aged 40-49 years in good health and CMV-seronegative.

V and J are TRBV6-1 and TRBJ1-1, with 7 bases matching TRBD1. The trim removed 2 bases at V and 0 bases at J, leaving 3 bases unmatched. This CDR3 spans 15 amino acids. Per germline, CDR1 MNHNS and CDR2 SASEGT. This CDR3 is CASSELGQMNTEAFF. The CDR3 DNA reads TGTGCCAGCAGTGAACTGGGACAGATGAACACTGAAGCTTTCTTT.

The chain uses TRBV15 and TRBJ2-3; 10 bases match TRBD2. J was trimmed by 2 bases and V by 3 bases; bases with no gene match: 2. In germline, CDR1 is LNHNV, CDR2 YYDKDF (reference sequence). CDR3 length: 15 amino acids. CDR3 protein: CATSSTSGNTDTQYF. The CDR3 DNA is TGTGCCACCAGCAGTACTAGCGGGAACACAGATACGCAGTATTTT.

The chain uses TRBV28 and TRBJ1-2, with unresolved D. Germline-derived CDR1 and CDR2 are MDHEN and SYDVKM. Trimming pared 3 bases from V and 1 base from J, leaving 6 bases between. The CDR3 covers 13 residues. The CDR3 DNA is TGTGCCAGCAGTTTGGGCAATAACTATGGCTACACCTTC. This gives the protein CASSLGNNYGYTF.